The clone carrying this T cell receptor (beta chain) was seen repeatedly, ten times or more. Its antigen remains unidentified. The data were obtained in a study of T-cell reconstitution after alpha-beta-depleted transplantation in children. A library of TCRbeta sequences, prepared with unique molecular identifiers, was generated. Each CDR3 protein gets one entry after TCRdb re-called the PCR reads with MiXCR. Among around 450,000 distinct CDR3 sequences, more than 9% were seen once, and the ten largest hold around 2%. General study points: Once a year had passed after transplant, T-cell counts and diversity came mostly from newly produced T cells. Alpha-beta T cells about two months after transplant reportedly derived from several hundred expanded graft clones. Some patients' high day-60 TCRbeta diversity was attributed to recipient cells surviving conditioning.

CDR3 size: 14 residues. Germline V gene lookup returns CDR1 SGHRS and CDR2 YFSETQ. The germline V and J ends were trimmed by 0 bases and 5 bases, with 12 bases remaining between them. The material sequenced was PBMCs, taken before TCRalphabeta/CD19-depleted stem cell transplant. This TCR was recovered from a child younger than 10 with inherited bone marrow failure, due to receive a stem cell transplant. The rearrangement joins TRBV5-1 to TRBJ2-7; unclear D gene. DNA of the CDR3: TGCGCCAGCAGCTTGGTAGCCTATTCGCACGAGCAGTACTTC. Translating gives CASSLVAYSHEQYF.